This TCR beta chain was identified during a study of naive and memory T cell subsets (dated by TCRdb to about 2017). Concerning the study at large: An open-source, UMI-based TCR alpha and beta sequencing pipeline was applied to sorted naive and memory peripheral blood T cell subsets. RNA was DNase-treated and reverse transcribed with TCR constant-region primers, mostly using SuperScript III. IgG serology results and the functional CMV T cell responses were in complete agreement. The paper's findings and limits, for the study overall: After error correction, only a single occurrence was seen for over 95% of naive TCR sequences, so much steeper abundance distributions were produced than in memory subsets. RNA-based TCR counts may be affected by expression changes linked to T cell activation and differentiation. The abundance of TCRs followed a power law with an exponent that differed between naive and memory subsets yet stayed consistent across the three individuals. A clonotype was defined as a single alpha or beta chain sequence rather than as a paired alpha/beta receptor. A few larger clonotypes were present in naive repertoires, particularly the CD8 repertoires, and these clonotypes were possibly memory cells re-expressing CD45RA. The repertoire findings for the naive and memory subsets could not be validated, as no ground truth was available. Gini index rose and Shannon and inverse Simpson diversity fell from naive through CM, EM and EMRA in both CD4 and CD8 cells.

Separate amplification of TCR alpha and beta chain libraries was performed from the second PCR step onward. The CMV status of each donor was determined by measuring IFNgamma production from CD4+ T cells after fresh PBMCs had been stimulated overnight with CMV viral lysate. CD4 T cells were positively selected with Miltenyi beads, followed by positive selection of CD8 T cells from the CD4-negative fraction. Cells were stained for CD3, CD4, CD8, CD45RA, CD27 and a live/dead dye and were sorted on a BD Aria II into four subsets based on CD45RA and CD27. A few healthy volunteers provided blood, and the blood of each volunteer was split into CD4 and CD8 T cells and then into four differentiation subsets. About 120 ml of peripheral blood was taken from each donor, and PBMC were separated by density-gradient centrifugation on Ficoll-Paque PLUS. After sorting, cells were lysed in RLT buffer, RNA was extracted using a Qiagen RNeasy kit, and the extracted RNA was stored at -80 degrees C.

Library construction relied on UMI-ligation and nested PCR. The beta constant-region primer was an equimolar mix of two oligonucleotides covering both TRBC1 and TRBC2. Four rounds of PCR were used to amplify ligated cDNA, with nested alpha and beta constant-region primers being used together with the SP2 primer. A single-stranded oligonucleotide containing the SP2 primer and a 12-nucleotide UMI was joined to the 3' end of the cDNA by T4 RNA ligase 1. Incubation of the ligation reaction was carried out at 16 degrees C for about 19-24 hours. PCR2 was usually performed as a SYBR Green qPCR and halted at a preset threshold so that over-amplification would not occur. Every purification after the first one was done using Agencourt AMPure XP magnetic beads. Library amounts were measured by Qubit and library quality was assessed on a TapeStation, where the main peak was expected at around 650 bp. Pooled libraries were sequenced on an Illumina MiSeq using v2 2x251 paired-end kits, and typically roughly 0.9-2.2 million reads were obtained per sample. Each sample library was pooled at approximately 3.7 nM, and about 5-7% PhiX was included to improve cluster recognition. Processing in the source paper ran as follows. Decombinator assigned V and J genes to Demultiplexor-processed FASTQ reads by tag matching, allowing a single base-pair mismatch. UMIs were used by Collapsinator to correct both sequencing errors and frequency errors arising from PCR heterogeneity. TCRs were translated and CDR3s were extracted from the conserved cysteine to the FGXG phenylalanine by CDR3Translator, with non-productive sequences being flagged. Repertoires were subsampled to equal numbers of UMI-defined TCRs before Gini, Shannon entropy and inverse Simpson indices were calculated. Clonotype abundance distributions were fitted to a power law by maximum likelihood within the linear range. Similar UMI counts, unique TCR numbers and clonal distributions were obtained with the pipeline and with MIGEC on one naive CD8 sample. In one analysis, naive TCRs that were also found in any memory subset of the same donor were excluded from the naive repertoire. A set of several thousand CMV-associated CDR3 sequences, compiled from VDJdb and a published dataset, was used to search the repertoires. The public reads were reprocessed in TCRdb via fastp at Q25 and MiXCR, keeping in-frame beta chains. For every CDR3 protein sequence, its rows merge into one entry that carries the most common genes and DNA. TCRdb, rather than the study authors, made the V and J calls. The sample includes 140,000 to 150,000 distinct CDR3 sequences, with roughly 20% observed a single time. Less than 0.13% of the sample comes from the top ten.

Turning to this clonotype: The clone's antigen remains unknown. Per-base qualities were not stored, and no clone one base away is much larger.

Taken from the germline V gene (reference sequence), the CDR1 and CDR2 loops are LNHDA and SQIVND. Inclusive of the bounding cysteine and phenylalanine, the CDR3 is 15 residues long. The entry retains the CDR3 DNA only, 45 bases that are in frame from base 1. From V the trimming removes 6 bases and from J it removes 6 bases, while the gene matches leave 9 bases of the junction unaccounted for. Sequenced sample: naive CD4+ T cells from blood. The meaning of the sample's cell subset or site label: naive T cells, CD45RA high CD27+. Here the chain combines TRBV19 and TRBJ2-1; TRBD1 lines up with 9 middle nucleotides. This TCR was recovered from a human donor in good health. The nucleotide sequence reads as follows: TGTGCCAGTAGCGCAACAGGGGGCGCCTTCAATGAGCAGTTCTTC. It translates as CASSATGGAFNEQFF.